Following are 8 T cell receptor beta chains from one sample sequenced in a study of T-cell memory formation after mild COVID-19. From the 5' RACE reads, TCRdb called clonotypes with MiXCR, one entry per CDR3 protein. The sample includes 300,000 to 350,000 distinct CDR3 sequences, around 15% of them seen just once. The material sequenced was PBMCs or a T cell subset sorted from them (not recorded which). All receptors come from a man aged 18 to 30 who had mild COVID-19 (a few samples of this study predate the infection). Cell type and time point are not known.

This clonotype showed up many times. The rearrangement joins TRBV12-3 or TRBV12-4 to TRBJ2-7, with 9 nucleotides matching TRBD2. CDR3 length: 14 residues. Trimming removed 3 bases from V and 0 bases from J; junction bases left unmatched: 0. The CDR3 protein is CASSLRGGSYEQYF. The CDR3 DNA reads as TGTGCCAGCAGTTTGCGGGGGGGCTCCTACGAGCAGTACTTC.

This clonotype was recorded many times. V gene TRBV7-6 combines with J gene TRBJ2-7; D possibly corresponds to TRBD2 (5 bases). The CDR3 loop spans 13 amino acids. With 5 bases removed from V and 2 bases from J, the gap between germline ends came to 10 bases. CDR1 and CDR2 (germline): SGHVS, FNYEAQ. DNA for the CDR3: TGTGCCAGCAGCCGGGATTTAACCTACGAGCAGTACTTC. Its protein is CASSRDLTYEQYF.

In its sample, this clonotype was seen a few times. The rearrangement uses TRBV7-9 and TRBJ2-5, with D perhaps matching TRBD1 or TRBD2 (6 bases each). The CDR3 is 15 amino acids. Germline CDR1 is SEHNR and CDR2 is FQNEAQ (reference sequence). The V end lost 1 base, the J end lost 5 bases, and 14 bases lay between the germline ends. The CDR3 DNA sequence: TGTGCCAGCAGCTTAGTTTCCGGGGGCCTGGAGACCCAGTACTTC. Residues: CASSLVSGGLETQYF.

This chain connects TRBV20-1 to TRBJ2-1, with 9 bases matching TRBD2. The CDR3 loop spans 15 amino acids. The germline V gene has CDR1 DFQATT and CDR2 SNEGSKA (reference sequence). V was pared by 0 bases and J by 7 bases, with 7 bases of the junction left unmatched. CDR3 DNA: TGCAGTGCTAGAGATCGGCTAGCGGGGACAAATGAGCAGTTCTTC. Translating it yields CSARDRLAGTNEQFF.

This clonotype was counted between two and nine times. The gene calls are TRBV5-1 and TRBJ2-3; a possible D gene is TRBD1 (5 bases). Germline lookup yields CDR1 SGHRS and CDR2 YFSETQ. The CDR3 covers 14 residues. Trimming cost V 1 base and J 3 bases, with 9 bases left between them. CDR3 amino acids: CASSLLGVTDTQYF. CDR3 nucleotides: TGCGCCAGCAGCTTGCTAGGGGTGACAGATACGCAGTATTTT. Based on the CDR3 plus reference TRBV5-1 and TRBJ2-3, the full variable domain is KAGVTQTPRYLIKTRGQQVTLSCSPISGHRSVSWYQQTPGQGLQFLFEYFSETQRNKGNFPGRFSGRQFSNSRSEMNVSTLELGDSALYLCASSLLGVTDTQYFGPGTRLTVL.

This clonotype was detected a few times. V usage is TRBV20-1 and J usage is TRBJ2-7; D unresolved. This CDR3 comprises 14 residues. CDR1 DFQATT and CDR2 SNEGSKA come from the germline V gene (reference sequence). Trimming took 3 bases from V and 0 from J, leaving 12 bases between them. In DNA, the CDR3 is TGCAGTGCTAGGTCCGTAAAAACCTCCTACGAGCAGTACGTC. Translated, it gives CSARSVKTSYEQYV.

CDR3 sequence (DNA): TGTGCCAGCAGCTTATTTGCTAGCGGGCCAAACACCGGGGAGCTGTTTTTT. Translation: CASSLFASGPNTGELFF. V usage is TRBV7-3 and J usage is TRBJ2-2; 8 bases line up with TRBD2. Germline V lookup: CDR1 SGHTA, CDR2 FQGTGA. The length of the CDR3 is 17 residues. The junction had 7 bases not matched to a gene; V was cut back by 2 bases and J by 2 bases.

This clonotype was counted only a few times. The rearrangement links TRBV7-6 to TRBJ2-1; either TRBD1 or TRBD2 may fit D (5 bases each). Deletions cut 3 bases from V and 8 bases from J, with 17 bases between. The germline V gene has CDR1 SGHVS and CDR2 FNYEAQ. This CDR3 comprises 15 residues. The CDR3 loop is CASSLGHGEVYEQFF. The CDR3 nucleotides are TGTGCCAGCAGCTTGGGGCACGGGGAAGTATATGAGCAGTTCTTC.